This entry describes one T cell receptor (beta chain). There are a few counts of this clone. Its antigen is currently not known. The input lacks base qualities; no much larger clone sits a single base away. From each donor, a single peripheral blood sample of approximately 110 mL on average was drawn into heparinised tubes. A BD FACSAria II and a panel including CD45RO, CCR7, CD25, CD127, CD95 and CD27 were used to sort naive, central memory, regulatory and stem cell-like memory CD4+ T cells. All sorted populations exceeded 95% purity. PBMCs were isolated right away by Lymphoprep density gradient centrifugation and were stained directly, without culture. So that batch effects would be minimized, each experiment stained and sorted samples in pairs, pairing one healthy donor with one patient. The CDR3 runs 12 amino acids, cysteine and phenylalanine included. Just CDR3 DNA is preserved here, 36 bases in frame from base 1. V lost 7 bases and J lost 6 bases; the stretch between them is 11 bases long. The germline V gene gives CDR1 as SNHLY and CDR2 as FYNNEI.

The entire amount of isolated RNA was reverse transcribed using the High Capacity cDNA Reverse Transcription Kit, so the sequenced TCRB transcripts were expressed ones. Deep immunoSEQ sequencing was performed on naive, central memory and regulatory T cell samples, with an average of around 3.4 million total reads per sample. Sorted cells were lysed in RLT buffer and RNA was extracted with DNase-treated RNeasy Micro or Mini kits, depending on cell number. To prevent cross-contamination, each cell subset was processed individually, whereas patient and healthy donor samples were processed jointly. The immunoSEQ multiplex PCR was used to amplify TCRB sequences from cDNA, generating 87-bp fragments that spanned the CDR3 region. Sequencing of the amplicons was performed on the Illumina HiSeq platform. Processing in the source paper ran as follows. Synthetic template baselines were used to correct PCR bias computationally, reads within Hamming distance 2 were collapsed, and singletons that could not be merged were discarded. Reads were aligned against IMGT so that V, D and J genes, CDR3 length and insertions or deletions at six rearrangement sites could be assigned. Clonotype counts were normalized to sorted cell number within each subset before computing true diversity and Gini coefficients with the tcR R package. The overlap coefficient, calculated on TCRB nucleotide sequences, was used to quantify repertoire sharing. As a proxy for the pre-selection repertoire, out-of-frame TCRB sequences from naive cells were analyzed. Not all clones reach the TCRdb copy of this immuneACCESS table, which keeps in-frame sequences only. Checked studies attribute under half of the gap to unresolved V genes and leave the rest unexplained. The DNA was the basis for D and trimming; V, J and clone size are from that table. In all, the sample holds roughly 310,000 clones, and approximately 10% of those were seen once. In total, the top ten clones hold 0.015% of the sample.

The record originates from a study of beta chain features in type 1 diabetes (dated by TCRdb to the late 2010s). Regarding the complete study: Mean age, gender distribution, total cell number and subset yield did not differ between patients and healthy donors. A total of 107,917,701 sorted cells were examined across all samples, and the number of cells per subset was strongly correlated with RNA yield. The study compared the TCRB repertoires of sorted circulating CD4+ T cell subsets in recently diagnosed type 1 diabetes patients with those in matched healthy donors. Whereas all 30 or so donors provided naive and central memory subsets, regulatory and stem cell-like memory subsets were isolated from just 8 patients and roughly 8 healthy donors.

Summary of the overall study and its limitations: Patients with type 1 diabetes made fewer insertions and deleted more nucleotides at VDJ recombination sites, implying thymic rearrangement abnormalities. Shorter templates might be favored by PCR, yet because patient and control samples were amplified and corrected together, any such skew would affect both groups equally. Naive, central memory and regulatory TCRB repertoires appeared more similar among patients than among healthy donors. A moderate but significant shortening of TCRB CDR3 length was observed in type 1 diabetes patients in all four CD4+ subsets. HLA sub-analyses involved small numbers of individuals, so any influence of HLA type on TCRB rearrangement remained unresolved. Because cDNA rather than genomic DNA was sequenced, highly expressing activated cells could have been over-represented, although no difference in activation and CD3 levels was found between groups.

The chain employs TRBV2 and TRBJ2-3, and perhaps TRBD1 as D gene, on 7 matching bases. This TCR derives from a woman in her 30s in good health. The specimen was naive CD4+ T cells from blood. Per the publication, the cell subset or site label means: true naive CD4+ T cells. CDR3 loop: CASTGGQDTQYF. The bases read TGTGCCAGCACAGGGGGGCAGGATACGCAGTATTTT.